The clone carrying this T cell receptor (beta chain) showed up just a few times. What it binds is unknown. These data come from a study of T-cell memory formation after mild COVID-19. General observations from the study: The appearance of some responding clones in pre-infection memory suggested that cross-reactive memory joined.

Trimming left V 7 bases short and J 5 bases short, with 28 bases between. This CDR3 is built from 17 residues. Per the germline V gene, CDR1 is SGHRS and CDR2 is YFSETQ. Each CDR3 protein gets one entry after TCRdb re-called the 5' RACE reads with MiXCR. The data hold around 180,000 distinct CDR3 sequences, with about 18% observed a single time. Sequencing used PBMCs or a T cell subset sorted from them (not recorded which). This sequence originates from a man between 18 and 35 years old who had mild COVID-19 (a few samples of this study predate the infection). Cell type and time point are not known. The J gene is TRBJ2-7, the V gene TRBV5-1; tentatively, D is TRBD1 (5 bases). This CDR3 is CASGSGARALSLDEQYF. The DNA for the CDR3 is TGCGCCAGCGGAAGTGGGGCCAGGGCCCTGTCCTTGGACGAGCAGTACTTC.